This paragraph covers one TCR beta chain sequence. The table lists this clonotype with many counts. It has no known antigen specificity. The sample holds no much larger clone one base away, and base qualities are not on file. Amplification of TCR beta CDR3 regions was carried out from RNA transcripts. The first round of RT-PCR for the TCR CDR3 was performed with the HTBI primer set and the Qiagen OneStep RT-PCR kit. A second multiplex PCR round built the libraries, followed by size selection and purification. Sequencing of the libraries was done on an Illumina HiSeq2000 using paired-end 100 bp reads. The paper's processing steps were these. SOAPnuke was used to process the raw data, removing reads that contained adapters or uncalled bases, had a mean Phred below 15, or lacked an exact match to the constant primer or identifier. High-quality paired reads were merged with COPE v1.2.5, and unique nucleotide sequences were defined as clonotypes. MiTCR v1.1 was used to align the clonotypes against IMGT TRBV, TRBD and TRBJ reference segments. Only V-J combinations with frequency above 0.0001, covering about 99% of repertoires, were analysed. A TCS score was defined as the ratio of F50 (clonal expansion) to E x V (chaos), with BLOSUM62-based TCRdist applied between CDR3 peptides within each V-J. Welch's t-statistics and random forest reduced 514 V-J features to 13, which were used in a naive Bayes classifier (R e1071). Starting from the raw public reads, TCRdb applied fastp trimming at Q25, assembled clones with MiXCR and retained in-frame beta chains. Rows are combined by CDR3 protein, so each entry shows the most common genes and DNA. TCRdb, not the original authors, processed these V and J calls. The sample has about 290,000 distinct CDR3 sequences on record, roughly 15% of them singletons. 6% to 8% of the sample lies in the top ten.

CDR1 and CDR2, looked up from the germline V gene, are SNHLY and FYNNEI. The CDR3 measures 11 amino acids from cysteine to phenylalanine. Kept here is only the CDR3 DNA, which spans 33 bases and is read in frame from base 1. Hyperthyroidism patients were newly diagnosed, with disease duration under 2 months, and aged 18 to 65 years. Any patient with an uncontrolled infection, another autoimmune disease, pregnancy or lactation was excluded. Diagnoses were established on the basis of clinical symptoms, serum thyroxine and TRAb, thyroid ultrasound, and orbital computed tomography. Blood from progressor patients was drawn when they were first diagnosed with hyperthyroidism, before any ophthalmopathy symptoms appeared. Ficoll-Paque density gradient centrifugation was used to isolate PBMCs from 10 ml of fresh peripheral blood. Patients classed as progressors first received a Graves' hyperthyroidism diagnosis and then went on to develop ophthalmopathy during follow-up. Total RNA was extracted with Trizol reagent, and quality was checked on an Agilent 2100 Bioanalyzer.

The data were obtained in a study of T cells in Graves' hyperthyroidism and ophthalmopathy (dated by TCRdb to between 2019 and 2020). Turning to the overall study: Peripheral blood was sampled at the time of initial diagnosis, prior to any treatment. Thyroid tissue and blood T-cell repertoires from more than five Graves' hyperthyroidism patients were also compared in the study. Prospective prediction of ophthalmopathy was tested in an independent validation cohort of fewer than 20 hyperthyroidism patients and 17 patients who later progressed to ophthalmopathy. The 75 to 100 discovery patients were randomly split 7:3 into training and test sets. After blood sampling, hyperthyroidism patients were treated with methimazole at a starting dose of 30 mg daily, and ophthalmopathy patients were treated with high-dose intravenous methylprednisolone. To identify distinguishing TCR V-J signatures, a discovery cohort of around 100 patients was used, comprising approximately 40 with Graves' ophthalmopathy and around 60 with stable Graves' hyperthyroidism. TCR Vbeta CDR3 sequencing of some 140 peripheral blood samples (approximately 44 ophthalmopathy, around 80 hyperthyroidism and roughly 17 progressor patients) is reported in the paper. Overall results and qualifications from the work: During validation, the model predicted progression to ophthalmopathy a median of around six months ahead of onset, with roughly 65% sensitivity and 72% to 80% specificity. Sample size was not statistically predetermined, and investigators were not blinded to group allocation. Most expanded thyroid clonotypes (frequency above 0.001) were also detected in blood, suggesting blood repertoires may reflect thyroid immune responses. Ophthalmopathy was separated from stable hyperthyroidism by a 13 V-J signature model, with 87.88% sensitivity and about 81% specificity obtained in cross-validation and 80%/75% obtained in testing.

This clonotype was obtained from a woman younger than 45 with Graves' hyperthyroidism that later progressed to Graves' ophthalmopathy. Sequenced input: blood. The sequence is built from TRBV2 and TRBJ2-1; 9 middle bases align to TRBD2. The DNA sequence reads TGTGGGACTAGCGACTACAATGAGCAGTTCTTC. Translated, it reads CGTSDYNEQFF.